This T cell receptor beta chain emerged from a study of blood T cell repertoires in COVID-19 (dated by TCRdb to 2020 to 2021). Notes on the research overall: Samples from collaborators originated in the United States, Italy and Spain and spanned both the acute and convalescent phases of COVID-19. Deeply sampled blood TCRbeta repertoires from subjects exposed to, actively infected with, or recovered from COVID-19 were included in the dataset. Where available, HLA class I and class II types were obtained from metadata supplied by the sample provider rather than from assay-based typing. The prospective study material was composed of cDNA or gDNA derived from T cells, B-cell-depleted T cells, or PBMCs. Samples came from the ongoing ImmuneRACE study (first 160 participants) plus 1,254 subjects from 6 global collaborators. A de-identified subject ID, COVID-19 status, age in years and sex were almost always included in the sample metadata. A freely available public database, intended as a resource for researchers studying the immune response to SARS-CoV-2, is where the repertoires were released.

The collaborating institutions used their own protocols to collect whole blood in K2EDTA tubes. Collaborator samples were shipped for TCRbeta analysis as frozen whole blood, isolated PBMCs, or DNA extracted from either sample type. The immunoSEQ Assay, a bias-controlled multiplex PCR, was used to amplify TCRbeta CDR3 regions from genomic DNA. As for the original processing: The number of nucleated cells in each sample was estimated by amplification of reference gene primers within the assay. Sequence reads were collapsed and filtered to measure the absolute abundance of every unique TCRbeta CDR3 rearrangement. For each sample, productive Simpson clonality was calculated by taking the square root of Simpson's diversity index across productive rearrangements. TCRdb's version of the immuneACCESS table is confined to in-frame rearrangements and falls short of the full clone set. An unresolved V gene accounts for under half of the shortfall where checked; the remainder is of unknown origin. The V and J calls and the clone size are those of that table, but D and trimming were determined from the DNA. The sample yields 300,000 to 350,000 clones; roughly 90% were counted once. In total, the top ten clones hold less than 2.5% of the sample.

Measured from the cysteine to the phenylalanine, the CDR3 is 16 residues long. The retained sequence is limited to the CDR3, 48 bases, with the frame set at the first base. V drops 0 bases and J drops 0 bases, leaving 11 bases in between. Looking up the germline V gene yields CDR1 SGHDN and CDR2 FVKESK. Summary of the overall study and its limitations: How much clinical and demographic metadata was included differed by source and by participant, and the metadata was provided uncurated.

With regard to this clone: The antigen this receptor binds is unknown. Per-base qualities were not stored, and no clone one base away is much larger.

Sequencing used peripheral blood. Rearrangement joined TRBV14 to TRBJ1-1, with no D gene named confidently. The sequence came from a man between 18 and 35 years old with active or convalescent COVID-19. DNA sequence: TGTGCCAGCAGCCAAGAAGGAGGGTTCATGAACACTGAAGCTTTCTTT. This gives the protein CASSQEGGFMNTEAFF.